A selection of T cell receptor beta chains follows, all from one sample in a study of blood T cell repertoires in COVID-19. Assay: immunoSEQ multiplex PCR; the TCRdb copy retains only in-frame clones and omits some. The sample yields some 150,000 clones, 70% to 85% seen once. Sequencing was done on a sample of peripheral blood. These receptors were collected from a woman aged 50 to 60 with acute or convalescent COVID-19. CDR3s leave out the opening cysteine and the closing phenylalanine or tryptophan.

J gene: TRBJ2-7
V gene: TRBV19
CDR3 length: 13
CDR3 protein: ASSIGDKMGYEQY

J gene: TRBJ2-3
V gene: TRBV24-1
CDR3 length: 14
CDR3 protein: ATSGNPGQSGDTQY

J gene: TRBJ2-3
V gene: TRBV15
CDR3 length: 13
CDR3 protein: ATSRATANTDTQY

J gene: TRBJ2-3
V gene: TRBV20-1
CDR3 length: 9
CDR3 protein: SAKHTDTQY

J gene: TRBJ2-6
V gene: TRBV27
CDR3 length: 14
CDR3 protein: ASSLSGGFGANVLT

J gene: TRBJ1-1
V gene: TRBV16
CDR3 length: 11
CDR3 protein: ASSQTRSAEAF

J gene: TRBJ2-5
V gene: TRBV7-2
CDR3 length: 13
CDR3 protein: ASSLTSGGRETQY

J gene: TRBJ2-7
V gene: TRBV28
CDR3 length: 12
CDR3 protein: ASTREGGDYEQY

J gene: TRBJ1-3
V gene: TRBV15
CDR3 length: 16
CDR3 protein: ATSRGETGIGSGNTIY

J gene: TRBJ1-3
V gene: TRBV7-9
CDR3 length: 12
CDR3 protein: ASSLTSSGNTIY

J gene: TRBJ1-3
V gene: TRBV18
CDR3 length: 14
CDR3 protein: ASSSRQGLSGNTIY

J gene: TRBJ1-3
V gene: TRBV6-5
CDR3 length: 12
CDR3 protein: ASSLGTLGNTIY

J gene: TRBJ1-2
V gene: TRBV11-2
CDR3 length: 15
CDR3 protein: ASSPLGWSGGTYGYT

J gene: TRBJ2-4
V gene: TRBV7-2
CDR3 length: 14
CDR3 protein: ASSLVGRVAKNIQY

J gene: TRBJ1-1
V gene: TRBV12-3/TRBV12-4
CDR3 length: 11
CDR3 protein: ASSRQGGGEAF

J gene: TRBJ2-1
V gene: TRBV7-3
CDR3 length: 18
CDR3 protein: ASSPRRVLAGGPWTAEQF

J gene: TRBJ1-5
V gene: TRBV4-2
CDR3 length: 10
CDR3 protein: ASSQGNRDRH